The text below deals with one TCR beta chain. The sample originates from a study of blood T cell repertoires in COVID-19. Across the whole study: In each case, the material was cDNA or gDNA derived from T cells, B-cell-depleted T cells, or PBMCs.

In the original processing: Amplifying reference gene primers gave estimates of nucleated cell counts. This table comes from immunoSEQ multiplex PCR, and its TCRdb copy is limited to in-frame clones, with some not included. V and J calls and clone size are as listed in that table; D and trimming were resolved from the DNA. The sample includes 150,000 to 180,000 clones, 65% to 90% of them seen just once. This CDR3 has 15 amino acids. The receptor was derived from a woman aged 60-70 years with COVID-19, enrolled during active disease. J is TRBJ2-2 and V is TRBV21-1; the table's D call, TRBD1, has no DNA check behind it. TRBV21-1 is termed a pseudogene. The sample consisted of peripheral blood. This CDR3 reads CASSPLWTVTGELFF. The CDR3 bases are TGTGCCAGCAGCCCCCTCTGGACAGTCACCGGGGAGCTGTTTTTT.